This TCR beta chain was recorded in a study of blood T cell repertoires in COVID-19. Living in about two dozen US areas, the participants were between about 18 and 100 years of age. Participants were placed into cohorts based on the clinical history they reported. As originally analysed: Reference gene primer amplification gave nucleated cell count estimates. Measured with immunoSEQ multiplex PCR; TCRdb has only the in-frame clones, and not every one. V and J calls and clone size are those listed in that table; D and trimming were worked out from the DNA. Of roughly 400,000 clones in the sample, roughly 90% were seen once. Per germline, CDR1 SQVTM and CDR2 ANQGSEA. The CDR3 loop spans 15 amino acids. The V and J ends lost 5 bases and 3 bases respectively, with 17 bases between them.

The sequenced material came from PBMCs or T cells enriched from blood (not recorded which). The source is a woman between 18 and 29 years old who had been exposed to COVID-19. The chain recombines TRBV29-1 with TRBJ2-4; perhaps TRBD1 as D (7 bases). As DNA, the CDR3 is TGCAGCGTTCAGGGGGAGGAATATGACAAAAACATTCAGTACTTC. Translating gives CSVQGEEYDKNIQYF. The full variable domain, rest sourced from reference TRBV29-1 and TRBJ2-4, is SAVISQKPSRDICQRGTSLTIQCQVDSQVTMMFWYRQQPGQSLTLIATANQGSEATYESGFVIDKFPISRPNLTFSTLTVSNMSPEDSSIYLCSVQGEEYDKNIQYFGAGTRLSVL.